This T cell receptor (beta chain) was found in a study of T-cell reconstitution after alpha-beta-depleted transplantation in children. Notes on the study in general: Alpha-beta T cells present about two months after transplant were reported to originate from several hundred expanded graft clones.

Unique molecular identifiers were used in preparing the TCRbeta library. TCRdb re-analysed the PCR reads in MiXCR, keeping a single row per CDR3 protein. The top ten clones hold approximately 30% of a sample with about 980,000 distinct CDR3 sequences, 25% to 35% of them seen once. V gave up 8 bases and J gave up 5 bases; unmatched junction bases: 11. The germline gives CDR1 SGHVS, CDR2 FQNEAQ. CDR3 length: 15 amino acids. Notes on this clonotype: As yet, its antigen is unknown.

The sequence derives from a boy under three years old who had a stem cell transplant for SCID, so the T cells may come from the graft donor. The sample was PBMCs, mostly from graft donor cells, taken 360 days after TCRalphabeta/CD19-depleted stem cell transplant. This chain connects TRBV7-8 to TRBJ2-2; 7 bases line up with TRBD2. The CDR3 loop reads CASLSGGGGTGELFF. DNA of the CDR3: TGTGCCAGCCTCTCAGGCGGGGGAGGGACCGGGGAGCTGTTTTTT.